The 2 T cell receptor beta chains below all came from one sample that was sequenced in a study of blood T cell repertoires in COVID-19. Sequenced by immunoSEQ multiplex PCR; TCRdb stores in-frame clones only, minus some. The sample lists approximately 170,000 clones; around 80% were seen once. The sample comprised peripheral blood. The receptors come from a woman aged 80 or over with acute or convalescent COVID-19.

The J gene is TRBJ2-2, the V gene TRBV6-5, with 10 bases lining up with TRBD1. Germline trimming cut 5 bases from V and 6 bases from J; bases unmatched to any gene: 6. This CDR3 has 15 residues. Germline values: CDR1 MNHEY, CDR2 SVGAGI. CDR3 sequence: CASSIPGQGSGELFF. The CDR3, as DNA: TGTGCCAGCAGTATACCGGGACAGGGGTCCGGGGAGCTGTTTTTT.

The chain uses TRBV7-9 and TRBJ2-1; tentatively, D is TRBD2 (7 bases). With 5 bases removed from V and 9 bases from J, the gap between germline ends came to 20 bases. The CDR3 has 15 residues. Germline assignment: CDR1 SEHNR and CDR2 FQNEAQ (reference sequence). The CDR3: CASSPRLARGGEQFF. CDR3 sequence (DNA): TGTGCCAGCAGCCCTCGACTAGCTAGGGGGGGTGAGCAGTTCTTC.